The rows below give T cell receptor beta chains drawn from one sample of a study of identical twins. One entry per CDR3 protein results from TCRdb running MiXCR on the 5' RACE reads. The sample carries around 650,000 distinct CDR3 sequences, under 8.5% recorded once. These records were also assigned to another study, of yellow fever vaccine responses in identical twins.

The specimen was PBMCs. The receptors stem from a woman between 18 and 29 years old in good health. CDR3s include the opening cysteine and the closing phenylalanine or tryptophan. The D gene is left open where the match is weak. Clone size is given for some rows only: seen once, a few or many times, or a class if the clone is expanded.

.	.	TRBV20-1	TRBJ2-3	CSASRGTSNTDTQYF	TGCAGTGCTAGTCGCGGGACAAGTAACACAGATACGCAGTATTTT
TRBD1	few	TRBV5-1	TRBJ2-5	CASSPRGDRVQETQYF	TGCGCCAGCAGCCCCAGGGGCGACAGGGTCCAAGAGACCCAGTACTTC
.	many	TRBV7-6	TRBJ2-2	CAGSSYLQYTGELFF	TGTGCCGGCAGCTCGTACCTACAGTACACCGGGGAGCTGTTTTTT
.	few	TRBV2	TRBJ1-2	CARQDSLLFTDYGYTF	TGTGCCAGACAGGACAGCCTGCTATTTACGGACTATGGCTACACCTTC
.	many	TRBV12-3/TRBV12-4	TRBJ2-5	CASSLQQGRETQYF	TGTGCCAGCAGCCTCCAACAGGGAAGGGAGACCCAGTACTTC
TRBD1	.	TRBV12-3/TRBV12-4	TRBJ2-3	CASSKDRRSTDTQYF	TGTGCCAGCAGTAAGGACAGGAGAAGCACAGATACGCAGTATTTT
TRBD1	many	TRBV2	TRBJ2-3	CASRERDRGSDTQYF	TGTGCCAGCAGAGAACGGGACAGGGGGTCAGATACGCAGTATTTT
TRBD1	many	TRBV25-1	TRBJ1-6	CASSDHSQGQNSPLHF	TGTGCCAGCAGTGACCATTCACAGGGACAGAATTCACCCCTCCACTTT
.	few	TRBV3-1	TRBJ2-7	CASSQEYGEAYEQYF	TGTGCCAGCAGCCAAGAGTACGGAGAGGCCTACGAGCAGTACTTC
TRBD2	.	TRBV20-1	TRBJ2-7	CSAGTSGYEQYF	TGCAGTGCCGGGACTAGCGGCTACGAGCAGTACTTC
.	.	TRBV24-1	TRBJ2-3	CATSDARSVLTTDTQYF	TGTGCCACCAGTGATGCCCGGAGCGTTTTGACAACAGATACGCAGTATTTT
TRBD2	few	TRBV24-1	TRBJ2-1	CATSDFTSGSSYNEQFF	TGTGCCACCAGTGACTTTACTAGCGGGAGCTCCTACAATGAGCAGTTCTTC
.	.	TRBV12-5	TRBJ2-7	CASGLAHYEQYF	TGTGCTAGTGGTTTGGCGCACTACGAGCAGTACTTC
.	.	TRBV5-6	TRBJ2-1	CASSPGLHAYNEQFF	TGTGCCAGCAGCCCGGGACTCCACGCCTACAATGAGCAGTTCTTC
.	many	TRBV2	TRBJ1-2	CASSPRFLPYGYTF	TGTGCCAGCAGTCCAAGATTTTTGCCCTATGGCTACACCTTC
.	.	TRBV20-1	TRBJ2-2	CSARRDGAGELFF	TGCAGTGCTAGAAGGGATGGCGCCGGGGAGCTGTTTTTT
.	.	TRBV10-3	TRBJ2-3	CAISELRRGGTDTQYF	TGTGCCATCAGTGAGTTACGCCGTGGTGGCACAGATACGCAGTATTTT
.	.	TRBV2	TRBJ2-7	CASKSDRDYEQYF	TGTGCCAGCAAATCGGACAGAGATTACGAGCAGTACTTC
.	.	TRBV18	TRBJ2-6	CASSPWKLRGTDSGANVLTF	TGTGCCAGCTCACCGTGGAAACTGAGAGGGACCGATTCTGGGGCCAACGTCCTGACTTTC